These 18 T cell receptor beta chains were sequenced from one sample in a study of T cell responses to AZD1222 COVID-19 vaccine. The assay was immunoSEQ multiplex PCR, and TCRdb's table has in-frame clones only and misses some. The sample contains approximately 110,000 clones, 70% to 90% of which appear only once. The sample was peripheral blood, taken 28 days after the second AZD1222 dose. These receptors were collected from an adult who received the AZD1222 COVID-19 vaccine.

V gene TRBV21-1 combines with J gene TRBJ1-4. TRBV21-1 is listed as a pseudogene. This CDR3 has 15 amino acids. CDR3 nucleotide sequence: TGTGGTGGGTCAGACGAATCTACAACTAATGAAAAACTGTTTTTT. Translating gives CGGSDESTTNEKLFF.

The chain employs TRBV10-2 and TRBJ2-1; 9 bases fit TRBD2. The CDR3 sequence is 14 residues long. Germline V gene lookup returns CDR1 WSHSY and CDR2 SAAADI. Trimming took 8 bases from V and 7 from J; bases not matched to a gene: 9. Here the CDR3 DNA reads TGCGCCAGCTGCCCGGCGGGAGGGGGGAATGAGCAGTTCTTC. Encoded protein: CASCPAGGGNEQFF.

The V and J genes are TRBV9 and TRBJ1-1; 10 bases line up with TRBD1. This CDR3 contains 17 residues. Germline assignment: CDR1 SGDLS and CDR2 YYNGEE. J lost 5 bases, V lost 0 bases, and 10 bases had no gene match. As DNA, the CDR3 is TGTGCCAGCAGCGTAGGAGGGACAGGGGTCACGGGGACTGAAGCTTTCTTT. This encodes CASSVGGTGVTGTEAFF.

The chain uses TRBV7-7 and TRBJ2-5; D is perhaps TRBD2 (6 bases). The V end lost 3 bases, the J end lost 5 bases, and 10 bases lay between the germline ends. The CDR3 runs to 13 residues. The germline CDR1 and CDR2 sequences are SSHAT and FNYEAQ (reference sequence). CDR3 in DNA: TGTGCCAGCAGCTTGAGCGGGTTGGAGACCCAGTACTTC. Protein sequence: CASSLSGLETQYF.

The rearrangement joins TRBV15 to TRBJ2-3, with D tentatively TRBD1 or TRBD2 (5 bases each). V lost 3 bases to trimming and J lost 0 bases, with 13 bases between them. The CDR3 is 16 amino acids. From germline, CDR1 is LNHNV and CDR2 YYDKDF (reference sequence). The CDR3 DNA follows: TGTGCCACCAGCAGGGGACCCCGCGGAAGCACAGATACGCAGTATTTT. Protein product: CATSRGPRGSTDTQYF.

The genes are TRBV19 and TRBJ2-7, with 14 bases that match TRBD2. Germline CDR1 and CDR2: LNHDA and SQIVND (reference sequence). The CDR3 contains 17 residues. V shed 7 bases, J shed 6 bases, and the junction held 14 bases outside the gene matches. In DNA, the CDR3 is TGTGCCAGTACCCCCGGGGGGACTAGCGGGAGAATGGGCGAGCAGTACTTC. This gives the protein CASTPGGTSGRMGEQYF.

The rearrangement uses TRBV7-6 and TRBJ2-1; possible D gene TRBD2, 5 bases. This CDR3 is built from 17 residues. Trimming stripped 5 bases from V and 4 bases from J, with 21 bases between. Germline V lookup: CDR1 SGHVS, CDR2 FNYEAQ. CDR3 in amino acids: CASSPGSGWRAYNEQFF. The CDR3 nucleotides are TGTGCCAGCAGCCCCGGGTCTGGATGGCGGGCTTACAATGAGCAGTTCTTC.

This clone was seen just once. The chain has TRBV29-1 and TRBJ2-1, with no clear D. The CDR3 spans 10 residues. Between the trimmed V and J ends, which lost 6 bases and 6 bases, there was a span of 6 bases. Germline V gene data show CDR1 as SQVTM and CDR2 as ANQGSEA. The CDR3 sequence: CSVGINEQFF. Written as DNA, the CDR3 is TGCAGCGTAGGGATCAATGAGCAGTTCTTC.

This clone occurred once. J is TRBJ2-7 and V is TRBV28, with TRBD1 as a possible D gene (5 bases). The CDR3 length is 14 residues. Germline CDR1 reads MDHEN; CDR2 reads SYDVKM. Trimming left V 7 bases short and J 4 bases short, with 17 bases between. DNA for the CDR3: TGTGCCAGCACCCCTTCAGGGCGCAAGTACGAGCAGTACTTC. Protein: CASTPSGRKYEQYF. Using reference TRBV28 and TRBJ2-7 for the parts outside the CDR3, the full variable domain is DVKVTQSSRYLVKRTGEKVFLECVQDMDHENMFWYRQDPGLGLRLIYFSYDVKMKEKGDIPEGYSVSREKKERFSLILESASTNQTSMYLCASTPSGRKYEQYFGPGTRLTVT.

This chain joins TRBV5-4 and TRBJ2-3, with 9 bases fitting TRBD1. The junction had 13 bases not matched to a gene; V was cut back by 10 bases and J by 7 bases. This CDR3 region has 14 residues. Germline CDR1 is SGHNT and CDR2 is YYREEE (reference sequence). CDR3 DNA sequence: TGTGCCGCATCGCGGACAGGGGAGGGTAATACGCAGTATTTT. Its translation: CAASRTGEGNTQYF.

The V call is TRBV7-3, the J call TRBJ2-3; D is uncertain. Germline CDR1 and CDR2: SGHTA and FQGTGA. CDR3 length equals 17 residues. V gave up 5 bases and J gave up 2 bases, with 20 bases separating them. Written as DNA, the CDR3 is TGTGCCAGCAGCCCAAGGCCCCCCTTAGTTAACACAGATACGCAGTATTTT. The encoded protein is CASSPRPPLVNTDTQYF.

The chain carries TRBV7-9 and TRBJ2-7; 8 positions match TRBD1. The J segment lost 4 bases and the V segment lost 4 bases, leaving 9 bases of the junction unmatched. Germline V gene data show CDR1 as SEHNR and CDR2 as FQNEAQ (reference sequence). This CDR3 contains 15 residues. The CDR3 DNA sequence: TGTGCCAGCAGCTCTACAGGGGGACCGGCATACGAGCAGTACTTC. Protein sequence: CASSSTGGPAYEQYF.

V usage is TRBV18 and J usage is TRBJ2-1, with a tentative D call TRBD1 (5 bases). Germline assignment: CDR1 KGHSH and CDR2 LQKENI. The ends were cut back, 3 bases at V and 4 bases at J, with 16 bases in the middle. The CDR3 runs 16 residues. CDR3 in amino acids: CASSPIPDSLYNEQFF. CDR3 in DNA: TGTGCCAGCTCACCGATCCCAGACAGCTTATACAATGAGCAGTTCTTC.

The rearrangement uses TRBV28 and TRBJ1-4, with no clear D. Germline lookup yields CDR1 MDHEN and CDR2 SYDVKM. This CDR3 region has 14 residues. The V end lost 3 bases, the J end lost 5 bases, and 10 bases lay between the germline ends. DNA of the CDR3: TGTGCCAGCAGTTTGTCCCGGGCGAATGAAAAACTGTTTTTT. This encodes CASSLSRANEKLFF.

The V and J genes are TRBV6-5 and TRBJ2-2, with D perhaps TRBD2 (6 bases). Trimming removed 8 bases at V and 1 base at J, with 14 bases between. There are 15 residues in the CDR3. The germline V gene has CDR1 MNHEY and CDR2 SVGAGI. The CDR3 sequence: CASDRRGVNTGELFF. CDR3 coding DNA: TGTGCCAGCGATCGGCGGGGTGTGAACACCGGGGAGCTGTTTTTT.

The gene calls are TRBV5-4 and TRBJ1-4; D remains unclear. The CDR3 is 15 residues long. Germline CDR1 SGHNT, CDR2 YYREEE (reference sequence). Trimming left V 0 bases short and J 5 bases short, with 11 bases between. The CDR3 protein is CASSLAREGNEKLFF. Written as DNA, the CDR3 is TGTGCCAGCAGCTTGGCTAGGGAAGGAAATGAAAAACTGTTTTTT.

The CDR3 DNA follows: TGCAGCGTTACGAGGACAGGGCCGACTTTCTTT. Translation gives CSVTRTGPTFF. The chain has TRBV29-1 and TRBJ1-1; 8 bases map to TRBD1. J was trimmed by 12 bases and V by 5 bases; bases with no gene match: 8. CDR3 size: 11 residues. CDR1 is SQVTM and CDR2 is ANQGSEA in the germline V gene. Full variable domain (rest looked up from reference TRBV29-1 and TRBJ1-1): SAVISQKPSRDICQRGTSLTIQCQVDSQVTMMFWYRQQPGQSLTLIATANQGSEATYESGFVIDKFPISRPNLTFSTLTVSNMSPEDSSIYLCSVTRTGPTFFGQGTRLTVV.

The chain is built from TRBV7-6 and TRBJ2-7; D is tentatively TRBD1 or TRBD2 (5 bases each). The V end lost 0 bases, the J end lost 3 bases, and 21 bases lay between the germline ends. This CDR3 is built from 18 residues. Germline CDR1 reads SGHVS; CDR2 reads FNYEAQ. This CDR3 is CASSLAAVGTGTFYEQYF. Written as DNA, the CDR3 is TGTGCCAGCAGCTTAGCGGCGGTTGGGACGGGAACATTCTACGAGCAGTACTTC.